The text below deals with one T cell receptor (beta chain). Original data processing: Reference gene primers were amplified, and this amplification served to estimate nucleated cell counts. Libraries were prepared by immunoSEQ multiplex PCR; TCRdb keeps only in-frame clonotypes and omits some of them. Clonal size and the V and J genes are those of that table, whereas D and trimming came from the DNA. Of some 300,000 clones in the sample, around 87% are singletons; the top ten hold about 1.2%. The sample comes from a study of blood T cell repertoires in COVID-19. About the research overall: PBMCs, B-cell-depleted T cells, or T cells provided the cDNA or gDNA that made up the material.

The sequencing input was peripheral blood. The sequence was collected from a man between 65 and 80 years old with acute or convalescent COVID-19.

In DNA, the CDR3 is TGCGCCAGCAGCTTGGAGGCAGGGCGATTCACTGAAGCTTTCTTT. Translation gives CASSLEAGRFTEAFF. J is TRBJ1-1 and V is TRBV5-1; weak D call: TRBD1 (5 bases). The CDR3 runs to 15 residues. With 0 bases removed from V and 4 bases from J, the gap between germline ends came to 13 bases. Germline loops: CDR1 SGHRS, CDR2 YFSETQ.